This T cell receptor beta chain is from a study of type 1 regulatory T cells. Study information: T-allo10 is a Tr1-enriched, alloantigen-specific CD4 T cell product made in vitro.

Comment on this clonotype: Its antigen is as yet unknown.

The germline V gene has CDR1 GTSNPN and CDR2 SVGIG (reference sequence). The V gene lost 0 bases and the J gene lost 7 bases, with 7 bases spanning the gap. The CDR3 totals 12 residues. General observations from the study: Tr1 cells had a more restricted TCR repertoire than non-Tr1 cells.

MiXCR was run by TCRdb on the reads, yielding one entry per CDR3 protein. This sample has approximately 77,000 distinct CDR3 sequences; 20% to 25% occur once, and the top ten carry 8.3%. The sequenced sample consisted of cultured type 1 regulatory T (Tr1) cells, either the whole culture or a sorted fraction (not recorded which). This chain uses TRBV30 with TRBJ2-1; D uncertain. This clonotype was obtained from a human donor in good health. The CDR3, as DNA: TGTGCCTGGAGTGTTCAAGGGAATGAGCAGTTCTTC. Its protein product is CAWSVQGNEQFF.